This T cell receptor beta chain was captured by sequencing in a study of blood T cell repertoires in COVID-19. In the source study's methods: Amplification of reference gene primers provided the estimated nucleated cell counts. The table came from immunoSEQ multiplex PCR; TCRdb's copy has only in-frame clones and leaves some out. The V and J calls and the clone size are those of that table, but D and trimming were determined from the DNA. The data hold 300,000 to 450,000 clones, with about 85% observed a single time. The sample holds a few counts of this clone. Material for sequencing was peripheral blood. The sequence came from a woman under 30 with acute or convalescent COVID-19.

Here the CDR3 reads CAWSVQTVDGYTF. CDR3 in DNA: TGTGCCTGGAGTGTACAGACGGTTGATGGCTACACCTTC. The chain couples TRBV30 to TRBJ1-2; D is undetermined. The CDR3 is 13 amino acids. Germline V lookup: CDR1 GTSNPN, CDR2 SVGIG (reference sequence). Trimming shortened V by 0 bases and J by 6 bases, and 11 bases separated the two germline ends.